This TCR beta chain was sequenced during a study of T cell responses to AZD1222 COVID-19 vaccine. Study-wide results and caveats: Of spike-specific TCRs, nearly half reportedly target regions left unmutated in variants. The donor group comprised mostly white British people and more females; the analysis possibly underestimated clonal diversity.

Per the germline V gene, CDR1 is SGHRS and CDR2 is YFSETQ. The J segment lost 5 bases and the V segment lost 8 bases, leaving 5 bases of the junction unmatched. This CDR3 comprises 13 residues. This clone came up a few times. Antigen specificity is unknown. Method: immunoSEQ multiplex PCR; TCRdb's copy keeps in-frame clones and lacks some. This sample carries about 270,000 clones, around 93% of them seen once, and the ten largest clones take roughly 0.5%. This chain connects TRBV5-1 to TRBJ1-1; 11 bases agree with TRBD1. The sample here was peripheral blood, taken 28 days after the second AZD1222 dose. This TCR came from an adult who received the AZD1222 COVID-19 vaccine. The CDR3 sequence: CASGQGARTEAFF. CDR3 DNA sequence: TGCGCCAGTGGACAGGGGGCGCGTACTGAAGCTTTCTTT.